These 18 T cell receptor beta chains share one sample of origin, sequenced in a study of blood T cell repertoires in COVID-19. Profiled with immunoSEQ multiplex PCR; TCRdb holds only in-frame clones, not every one. This table holds just over 35,000 clones, about 88% found once. Sequencing input: peripheral blood. The source of these receptors is a human donor in a cohort sampled during active COVID-19.

J is TRBJ2-5 and V is TRBV5-6, with 8 bases fitting TRBD1. Losses at the gene ends were 2 bases for V and 2 bases for J; bases not matched to a gene: 8. The CDR3 contains 16 residues. In germline, CDR1 is SGHDT, CDR2 YYEEEE. DNA of the CDR3: TGTGCCAGCAGCTTACTTCCCGGGACAGGACAAGAGACCCAGTACTTC. This codes for CASSLLPGTGQETQYF.

There are a few counts of this clone. V gene TRBV27 combines with J gene TRBJ1-5; 7 bases fit TRBD1. Germline assignment: CDR1 MNHEY and CDR2 SMNVEV (reference sequence). V shed 4 bases and J 4 bases; nucleotides not matched to a gene: 7. The CDR3 totals 15 residues. DNA for the CDR3: TGTGCCAGCAGTTCGCAAGGGACAGCTAATCAGCCCCAGCATTTT. This translates into CASSSQGTANQPQHF.

This clone counts as medium-sized (0.01 to 0.1%). This chain links TRBV7-9 with TRBJ2-1, with a tentative D call TRBD1 (6 bases). The germline gives CDR1 SEHNR, CDR2 FQNEAQ (reference sequence). Deletions cut 3 bases from V and 4 bases from J, with 10 bases between. The CDR3 runs 14 residues. CDR3 DNA sequence: TGTGCCAGCAGCTTTACAGGGTATTACAATGAGCAGTTCTTC. Its translation: CASSFTGYYNEQFF.

This sequence joins TRBV18 and TRBJ1-2; D is ambiguous. Between the trimmed V and J ends, which lost 1 base and 4 bases, there was a span of 16 bases. This CDR3 comprises 16 residues. Looked up from germline, CDR1 is KGHSH and CDR2 is LQKENI. CDR3 residues: CASSPLPPQSGYGYTF. CDR3 DNA sequence: TGTGCCAGCTCACCACTCCCCCCACAGAGCGGCTATGGCTACACCTTC.

This clone was recorded only once. This chain links TRBV5-1 with TRBJ1-2, with D maybe TRBD1 (5 bases). Looked up from germline, CDR1 is SGHRS and CDR2 is YFSETQ. The CDR3 is 12 amino acids. The V end lost 0 bases, the J end lost 6 bases, and 6 bases lay between the germline ends. The CDR3 DNA sequence: TGCGCCAGCAGCTTGGAGGGGCATGGCTACACCTTC. As protein: CASSLEGHGYTF. The entire variable domain, with the rest obtained from reference TRBV5-1 and TRBJ1-2, is as follows: KAGVTQTPRYLIKTRGQQVTLSCSPISGHRSVSWYQQTPGQGLQFLFEYFSETQRNKGNFPGRFSGRQFSNSRSEMNVSTLELGDSALYLCASSLEGHGYTFGSGTRLTVV.

This sequence joins TRBV19 and TRBJ2-7; 8 bases fit TRBD1. Losses at the gene ends were 6 bases for V and 1 base for J; bases not matched to a gene: 5. Germline CDR1 is LNHDA and CDR2 is SQIVND (reference sequence). The CDR3 is made up of 14 amino acids. CDR3 region: CASSVGQGSYEQYF. The CDR3 DNA sequence: TGTGCCAGTAGCGTAGGACAGGGATCCTACGAGCAGTACTTC.

The chain joins TRBV29-1 to TRBJ2-7, with D possibly matching TRBD2 (5 bases). V lost 6 bases, J lost 2 bases, and 8 bases lay in between. This CDR3 has 11 amino acids. Per the germline V gene, CDR1 is SQVTM and CDR2 is ANQGSEA. The CDR3: CSVLGTYEQYF. The CDR3, as DNA: TGCAGCGTACTAGGGACCTACGAGCAGTACTTC.

The gene calls are TRBV7-9 and TRBJ2-3, with no clear D. Trimming pared 5 bases from V and 2 bases from J, leaving 8 bases between. The CDR3 consists of 13 residues. Germline CDR1 reads SEHNR; CDR2 reads FQNEAQ (reference sequence). The CDR3 DNA reads TGTGCCAGCAGCCCCCCCATCACAGATACGCAGTATTTT. Amino acids: CASSPPITDTQYF.

This chain uses TRBV15 with TRBJ2-7; perhaps TRBD2 as D (7 bases). V lost 0 bases and J 3 bases, leaving 18 bases between the germline ends. Germline CDR1 reads LNHNV; CDR2 reads YYDKDF (reference sequence). This CDR3 has 17 residues. The CDR3 DNA follows: TGTGCCACCAGCAGAGATCGGAGGGGGGGTTTAAACTACGAGCAGTACTTC. Amino acids: CATSRDRRGGLNYEQYF.

The chain employs TRBV28 and TRBJ1-1, with TRBD1 matching over 8 bases. With 7 bases clipped from V and 11 bases from J, the junction kept 12 bases outside the gene matches. The CDR3 is made up of 13 amino acids. Germline V gives CDR1 MDHEN, CDR2 SYDVKM. The CDR3: CASTTAGGGGAFF. In DNA form, the CDR3 reads TGTGCCAGCACCACCGCAGGGGGCGGAGGGGCTTTCTTT. The entire variable domain, with the rest obtained from reference TRBV28 and TRBJ1-1, is as follows: DVKVTQSSRYLVKRTGEKVFLECVQDMDHENMFWYRQDPGLGLRLIYFSYDVKMKEKGDIPEGYSVSREKKERFSLILESASTNQTSMYLCASTTAGGGGAFFGQGTRLTVV.

CDR3 DNA: TGTGCCAGCAGTCCCTACCTAGGACAGGGAGTCTATGGCTACACCTTC. Its translation is CASSPYLGQGVYGYTF. The chain recombines TRBV27 with TRBJ1-2; 8 bases map to TRBD1. CDR3 size: 16 residues. The J segment lost 4 bases and the V segment lost 5 bases, leaving 12 bases of the junction unmatched. Germline CDR1 MNHEY, CDR2 SMNVEV (reference sequence).

The chain combines TRBV5-4 with TRBJ1-4, with D unclear. Trimming shortened V by 3 bases and J by 4 bases, and 13 bases separated the two germline ends. Germline CDR1 reads SGHNT; CDR2 reads YYREEE (reference sequence). The CDR3 extends over 15 amino acids. In nucleotides, the CDR3 is TGTGCCAGCAGCTCGAAGGAGACTTTTAATGAAAAACTGTTTTTT. Translated, it gives CASSSKETFNEKLFF.

This chain links TRBV5-1 with TRBJ1-6; 10 nucleotides agree with TRBD1. The J segment lost 8 bases and the V segment lost 4 bases, leaving 6 bases of the junction unmatched. CDR3 length equals 15 residues. Germline lookup yields CDR1 SGHRS and CDR2 YFSETQ. CDR3: CASSPGGTGDSPLHF. The CDR3 DNA reads TGCGCCAGCAGCCCCGGTGGGACAGGGGATTCACCCCTCCACTTT. The variable domain in full, with the rest retrieved from reference TRBV5-1 and TRBJ1-6, is KAGVTQTPRYLIKTRGQQVTLSCSPISGHRSVSWYQQTPGQGLQFLFEYFSETQRNKGNFPGRFSGRQFSNSRSEMNVSTLELGDSALYLCASSPGGTGDSPLHFGNGTRLTVT.

The chain couples TRBV30 to TRBJ1-6; weak D call: TRBD1 (5 bases). The germline V and J ends were trimmed by 1 base and 6 bases, with 10 bases remaining between them. The CDR3 covers 14 residues. Germline CDR1 reads GTSNPN; CDR2 reads SVGIG (reference sequence). The CDR3 is CAWSGQGGNSPLHF. Here the CDR3 DNA reads TGTGCCTGGAGTGGGCAGGGAGGTAATTCACCCCTCCACTTT.

The chain couples TRBV27 to TRBJ2-1; D gene unclear. Germline CDR1 MNHEY, CDR2 SMNVEV (reference sequence). The V and J ends lost 4 bases and 3 bases respectively, with 7 bases between them. The CDR3 length is 13 residues. The CDR3 DNA is TGTGCCAGCAGTTATTCAATCTACAATGAGCAGTTCTTC. As protein: CASSYSIYNEQFF.

The rearrangement links TRBV11-2 to TRBJ1-6; TRBD1 might be the D (6 bases). The ends were cut back, 3 bases at V and 7 bases at J, with 16 bases in the middle. Germline-derived CDR1 and CDR2 are SGHAT and FQNNGV. The CDR3 runs to 16 residues. The CDR3 DNA reads TGTGCCAGCAGCTTTGCCGCAGGGGTGAGAAATTCACCCCTCCACTTT. Its protein is CASSFAAGVRNSPLHF.

The chain recombines TRBV28 with TRBJ2-3, with D tentatively TRBD2 (6 bases). Per the germline V gene, CDR1 is MDHEN and CDR2 is SYDVKM. The CDR3 runs 14 residues. Deletions cut 3 bases from V and 4 bases from J, with 11 bases between. The CDR3 coding sequence is TGTGCCAGCAGTTTGGGGGGTATTGCAGATACGCAGTATTTT. Translating it yields CASSLGGIADTQYF.

Here the CDR3 reads CASSTSSGSNQPQHF. In DNA, the CDR3 is TGTGCCAGCAGTACCTCAAGCGGAAGCAATCAGCCCCAGCATTTT. The chain recombines TRBV28 with TRBJ1-5; no clear D. Per the germline V gene, CDR1 is MDHEN and CDR2 is SYDVKM. V was shortened by 5 bases and J by 1 base, with 12 bases between the two germline ends. The CDR3 is made up of 15 amino acids. Full variable domain (remainder filled in from reference TRBV28 and TRBJ1-5): DVKVTQSSRYLVKRTGEKVFLECVQDMDHENMFWYRQDPGLGLRLIYFSYDVKMKEKGDIPEGYSVSREKKERFSLILESASTNQTSMYLCASSTSSGSNQPQHFGDGTRLSIL.